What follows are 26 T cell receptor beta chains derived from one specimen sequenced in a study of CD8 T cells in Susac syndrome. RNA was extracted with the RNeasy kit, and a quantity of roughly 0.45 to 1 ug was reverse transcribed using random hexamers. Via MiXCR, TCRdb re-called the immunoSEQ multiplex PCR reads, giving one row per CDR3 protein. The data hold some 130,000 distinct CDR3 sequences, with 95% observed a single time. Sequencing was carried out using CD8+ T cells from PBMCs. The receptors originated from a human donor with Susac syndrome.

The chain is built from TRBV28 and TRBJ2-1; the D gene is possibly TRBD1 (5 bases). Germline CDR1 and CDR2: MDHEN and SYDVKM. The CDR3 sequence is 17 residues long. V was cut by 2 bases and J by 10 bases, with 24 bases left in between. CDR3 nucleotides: TGTGCCAGCAGTTTAACCCCTCTCGTTGGGGCGCGAGAAGAGCAGTTCTTC. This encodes CASSLTPLVGAREEQFF.

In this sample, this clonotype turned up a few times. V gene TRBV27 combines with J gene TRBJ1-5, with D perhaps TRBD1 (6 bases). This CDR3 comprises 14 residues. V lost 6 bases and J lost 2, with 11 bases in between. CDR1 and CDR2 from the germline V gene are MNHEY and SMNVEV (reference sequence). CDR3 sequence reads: CASRQGMGNQPQHF. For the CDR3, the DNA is TGTGCCAGCAGACAGGGTATGGGCAATCAGCCCCAGCATTTT.

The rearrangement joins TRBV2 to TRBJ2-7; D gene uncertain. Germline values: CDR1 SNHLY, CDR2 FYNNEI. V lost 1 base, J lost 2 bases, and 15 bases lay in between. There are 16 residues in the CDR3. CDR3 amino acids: CASSEGFSQSTYEQYF. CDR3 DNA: TGTGCCAGCAGTGAAGGGTTTTCACAGAGTACCTACGAGCAGTACTTC.

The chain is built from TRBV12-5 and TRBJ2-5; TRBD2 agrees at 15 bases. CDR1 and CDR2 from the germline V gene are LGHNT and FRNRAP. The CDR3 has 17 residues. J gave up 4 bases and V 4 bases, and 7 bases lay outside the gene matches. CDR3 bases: TGTGCTAGTGGTTGGACTAGCGGGAGGGCCAGTCGAGAGACCCAGTACTTC. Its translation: CASGWTSGRASRETQYF.

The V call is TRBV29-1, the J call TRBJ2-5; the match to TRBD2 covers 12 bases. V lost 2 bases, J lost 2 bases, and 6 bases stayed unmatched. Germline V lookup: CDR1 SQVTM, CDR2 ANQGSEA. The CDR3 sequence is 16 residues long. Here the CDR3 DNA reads TGCAGCGTTGAAAAACTTACTAGCGGGAGGCAAGAGACCCAGTACTTC. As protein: CSVEKLTSGRQETQYF.

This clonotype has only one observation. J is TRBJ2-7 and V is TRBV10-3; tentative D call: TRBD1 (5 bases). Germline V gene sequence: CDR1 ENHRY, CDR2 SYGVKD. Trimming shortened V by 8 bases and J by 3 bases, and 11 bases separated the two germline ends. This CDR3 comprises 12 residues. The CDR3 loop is CAIGYQGYEQYF. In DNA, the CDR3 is TGTGCCATCGGCTACCAGGGCTACGAGCAGTACTTC.

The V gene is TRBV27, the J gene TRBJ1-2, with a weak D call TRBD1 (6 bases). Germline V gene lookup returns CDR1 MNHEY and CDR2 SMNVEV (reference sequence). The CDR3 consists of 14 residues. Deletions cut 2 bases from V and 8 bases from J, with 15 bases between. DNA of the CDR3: TGTGCCAGCAGTTTAGGCAGGGGTTCGTCGGGCTACACCTTC. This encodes CASSLGRGSSGYTF.

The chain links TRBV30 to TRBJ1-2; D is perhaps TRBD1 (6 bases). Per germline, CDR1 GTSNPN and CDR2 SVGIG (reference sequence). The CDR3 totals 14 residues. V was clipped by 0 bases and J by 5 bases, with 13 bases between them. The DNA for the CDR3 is TGTGCCTGGAGTGTACACGGACAGCTATATGGCTACACCTTC. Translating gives CAWSVHGQLYGYTF.

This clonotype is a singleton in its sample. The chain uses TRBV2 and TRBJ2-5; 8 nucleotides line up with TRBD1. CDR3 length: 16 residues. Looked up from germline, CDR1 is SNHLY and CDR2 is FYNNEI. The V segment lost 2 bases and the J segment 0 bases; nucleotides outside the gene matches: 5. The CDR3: CASSEFGDRHQETQYF. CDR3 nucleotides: TGTGCCAGCAGTGAATTTGGGGACAGGCACCAAGAGACCCAGTACTTC.

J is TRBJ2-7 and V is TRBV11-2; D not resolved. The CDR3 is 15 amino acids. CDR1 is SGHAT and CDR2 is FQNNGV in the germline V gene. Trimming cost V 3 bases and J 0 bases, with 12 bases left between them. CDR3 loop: CASSFSASGSYEQYF. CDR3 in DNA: TGTGCCAGCAGCTTCTCGGCCTCAGGCTCCTACGAGCAGTACTTC. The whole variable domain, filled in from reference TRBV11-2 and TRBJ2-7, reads EAGVAQSPRYKIIEKRQSVAFWCNPISGHATLYWYQQILGQGPKLLIQFQNNGVVDDSQLPKDRFSAERLKGVDSTLKIQPAKLEDSAVYLCASSFSASGSYEQYFGPGTRLTVT.

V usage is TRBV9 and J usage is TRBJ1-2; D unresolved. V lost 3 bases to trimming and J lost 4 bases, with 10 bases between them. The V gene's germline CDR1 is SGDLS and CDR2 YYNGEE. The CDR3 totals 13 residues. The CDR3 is CASSGTASYGYTF. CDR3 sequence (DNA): TGTGCCAGCAGCGGGACGGCCTCCTATGGCTACACCTTC.

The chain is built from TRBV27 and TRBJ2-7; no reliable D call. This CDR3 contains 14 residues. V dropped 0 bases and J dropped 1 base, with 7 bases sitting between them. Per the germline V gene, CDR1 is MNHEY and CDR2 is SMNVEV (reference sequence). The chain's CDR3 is CASSLSPESYEQYF. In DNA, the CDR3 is TGTGCCAGCAGTTTATCGCCAGAATCCTACGAGCAGTACTTC.

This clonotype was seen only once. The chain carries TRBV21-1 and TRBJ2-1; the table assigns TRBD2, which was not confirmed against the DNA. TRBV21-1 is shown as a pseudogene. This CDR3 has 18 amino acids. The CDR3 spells CASSKGQTSGRAHNEQFF. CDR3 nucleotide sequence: TGTGCCAGCAGCAAAGGACAGACTAGCGGGAGGGCCCACAATGAGCAGTTCTTC.

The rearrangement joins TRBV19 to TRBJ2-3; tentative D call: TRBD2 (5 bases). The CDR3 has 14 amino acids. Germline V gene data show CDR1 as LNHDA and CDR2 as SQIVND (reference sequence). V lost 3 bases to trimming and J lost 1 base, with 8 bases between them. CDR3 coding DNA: TGTGCCAGTAGTATCTACGGGGGCACAGATACGCAGTATTTT. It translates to CASSIYGGTDTQYF.

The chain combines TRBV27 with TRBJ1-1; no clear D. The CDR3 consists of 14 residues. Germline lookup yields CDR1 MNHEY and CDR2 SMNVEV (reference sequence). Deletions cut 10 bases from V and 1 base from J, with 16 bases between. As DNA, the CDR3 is TGTGCCATCCCATTAGACACCGGGAACACTGAAGCTTTCTTT. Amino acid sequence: CAIPLDTGNTEAFF.

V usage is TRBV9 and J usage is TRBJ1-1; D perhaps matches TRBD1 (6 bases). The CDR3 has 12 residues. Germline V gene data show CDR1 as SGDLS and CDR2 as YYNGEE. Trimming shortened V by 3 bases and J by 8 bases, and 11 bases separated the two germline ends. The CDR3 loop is CASSAGDSEAFF. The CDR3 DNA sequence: TGTGCCAGCAGCGCAGGGGATTCCGAAGCTTTCTTT.

The CDR3 coding sequence is TGTGCCAGCCCGAAGGCCTGGGATACGCAGTATTTT. Its protein product is CASPKAWDTQYF. V usage is TRBV6-1 and J usage is TRBJ2-3; D uncertain. This CDR3 comprises 12 residues. Germline CDR1 is MNHNS and CDR2 is SASEGT. Trimming stripped 8 bases from V and 6 bases from J, with 12 bases between.

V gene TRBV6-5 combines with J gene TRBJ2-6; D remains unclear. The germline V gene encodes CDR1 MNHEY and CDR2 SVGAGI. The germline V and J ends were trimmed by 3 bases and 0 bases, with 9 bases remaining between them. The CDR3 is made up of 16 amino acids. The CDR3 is CASSYLGDSGANVLTF. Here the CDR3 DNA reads TGTGCCAGCAGTTATTTAGGAGACTCTGGGGCCAACGTCCTGACTTTC.

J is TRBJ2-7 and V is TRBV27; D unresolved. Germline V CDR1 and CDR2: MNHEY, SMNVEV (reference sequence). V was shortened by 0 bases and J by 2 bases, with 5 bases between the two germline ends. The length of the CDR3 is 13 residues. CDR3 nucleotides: TGTGCCAGCAGTTTATCGCCCGCCTACGAGCAGTACTTC. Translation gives CASSLSPAYEQYF.

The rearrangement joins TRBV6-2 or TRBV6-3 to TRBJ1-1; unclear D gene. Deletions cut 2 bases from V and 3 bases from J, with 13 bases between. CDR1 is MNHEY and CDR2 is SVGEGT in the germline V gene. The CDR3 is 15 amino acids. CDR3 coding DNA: TGTGCCAGCAGTTACCTGGGTGAGGGCGACACTGAAGCTTTCTTT. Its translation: CASSYLGEGDTEAFF.

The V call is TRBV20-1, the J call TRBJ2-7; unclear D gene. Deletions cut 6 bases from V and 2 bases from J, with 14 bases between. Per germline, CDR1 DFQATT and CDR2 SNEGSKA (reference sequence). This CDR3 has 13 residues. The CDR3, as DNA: TGCAGTGCCGACCCACTACATGCCTACGAGCAGTACTTC. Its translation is CSADPLHAYEQYF.

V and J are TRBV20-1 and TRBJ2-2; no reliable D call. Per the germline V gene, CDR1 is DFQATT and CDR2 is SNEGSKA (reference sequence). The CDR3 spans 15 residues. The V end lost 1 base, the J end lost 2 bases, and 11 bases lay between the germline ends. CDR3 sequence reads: CSARGKGLNTGELFF. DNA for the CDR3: TGCAGTGCTAGAGGGAAAGGATTAAACACCGGGGAGCTGTTTTTT.

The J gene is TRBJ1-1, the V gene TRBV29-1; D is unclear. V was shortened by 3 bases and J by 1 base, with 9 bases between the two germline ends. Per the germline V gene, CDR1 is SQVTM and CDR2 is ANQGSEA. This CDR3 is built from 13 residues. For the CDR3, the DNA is TGCAGCGTTGATAAAGGTGCGAACACTGAAGCTTTCTTT. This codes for CSVDKGANTEAFF.

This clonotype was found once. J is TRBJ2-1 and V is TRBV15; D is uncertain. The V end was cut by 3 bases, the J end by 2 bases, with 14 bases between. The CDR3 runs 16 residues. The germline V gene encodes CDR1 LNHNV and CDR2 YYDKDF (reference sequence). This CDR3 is CATSSNIIDTYNEQFF. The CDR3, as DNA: TGTGCCACCAGCAGTAACATCATCGATACCTACAATGAGCAGTTCTTC.

The CDR3 here is CASSDPLQETQYF. The CDR3 DNA follows: TGTGCCAGCAGTGATCCTTTACAAGAGACCCAGTACTTC. The rearrangement links TRBV25-1 to TRBJ2-5; no clear D gene. The CDR3 spans 13 residues. Per germline, CDR1 MGHDK and CDR2 SYGVNS. V was clipped by 3 bases and J by 2 bases, with 7 bases between them. The whole variable domain, remainder taken from reference TRBV25-1 and TRBJ2-5, is EADIYQTPRYLVIGTGKKITLECSQTMGHDKMYWYQQDPGMELHLIHYSYGVNSTEKGDLSSESTVSRIRTEHFPLTLESARPSHTSQYLCASSDPLQETQYFGPGTRLLVL.

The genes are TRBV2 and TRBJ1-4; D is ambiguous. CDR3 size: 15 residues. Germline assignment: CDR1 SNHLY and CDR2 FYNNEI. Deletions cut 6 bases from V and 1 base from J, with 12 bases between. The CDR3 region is CASRVTPGTNEKLFF. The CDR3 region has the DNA TGTGCCAGCAGGGTGACCCCGGGAACTAATGAAAAACTGTTTTTT. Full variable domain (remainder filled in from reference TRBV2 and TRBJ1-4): EPEVTQTPSHQVTQMGQEVILRCVPISNHLYFYWYRQILGQKVEFLVSFYNNEISEKSEIFDDQFSVERPDGSNFTLKIRSTKLEDSAMYFCASRVTPGTNEKLFFGSGTQLSVL.